The 27 T cell receptor beta chains listed next were all sequenced from one sample in a study of blood T cells in healthy people across ages (dated by TCRdb to about 2015). Library method: 5' RACE. TCRdb names Illumina HiSeq 2500 as the instrument used. A second PCR of 7 to 11 cycles was performed with a sample-barcoded 5' primer and a J-beta primer mix. Through fastp at Q25 and MiXCR, TCRdb rebuilt clones from the public reads, retaining in-frame beta chains. Every CDR3 protein is listed once, alongside the most common genes and DNA of its rows. This sample has about 290,000 distinct CDR3 sequences in its table, and roughly 26% of those were observed once. Over 25% of the sample is in the top ten clones. Sequenced: blood. Source of these receptors: a woman in her 70s in good health.

The V gene is TRBV29-1, the J gene TRBJ2-3; D unclear. CDR1 and CDR2 from the germline V gene are SQVTM and ANQGSEA. The CDR3 is 14 residues long. Trimming took 7 bases from V and 6 from J, leaving 20 bases between them. CDR3 DNA sequence: TGCAGCGCCCGGACGGTTCCGTTGCCGGATACGCAGTATTTT. Its protein product is CSARTVPLPDTQYF.

This clonotype was picked up many times. CDR3 nucleotide sequence: TGTGCCAGCAGTTTAAGGTCAGAGACCCAGTACTTC. It yields the protein CASSLRSETQYF. The V gene is TRBV28, the J gene TRBJ2-5; D is unresolved. V was shortened by 2 bases and J by 4 bases, with 5 bases between the two germline ends. Germline-derived CDR1 and CDR2 are MDHEN and SYDVKM. CDR3 length: 12 residues.

Only a few counts were recorded for this clonotype. The rearrangement links TRBV20-1 to TRBJ2-1, with TRBD2 matching 12 bases. CDR3 length: 16 amino acids. V was clipped by 6 bases and J by 1 base; unmatched bases: 7. Germline CDR1 DFQATT, CDR2 SNEGSKA (reference sequence). DNA of the CDR3: TGCAGTGCGACAGTACTAGCGGGAGGTTCCTACAATGAGCAGTTCTTC. It translates to CSATVLAGGSYNEQFF.

The chain carries TRBV7-6 and TRBJ2-1, with a weak D call TRBD1 (7 bases). CDR3 length: 17 amino acids. V dropped 1 base and J dropped 4 bases, with 17 bases sitting between them. Per germline, CDR1 SGHVS and CDR2 FNYEAQ. DNA of the CDR3: TGTGCCAGCAGCTTAGAGAGGGCAGGGGGAGGATACAATGAGCAGTTCTTC. It encodes CASSLERAGGGYNEQFF. Complete variable domain (other parts from reference TRBV7-6 and TRBJ2-1): GAGVSQSPRYKVTKRGQDVALRCDPISGHVSLYWYRQALGQGPEFLTYFNYEAQQDKSGLPNDRFSAERPEGSISTLTIQRTEQRDSAMYRCASSLERAGGGYNEQFFGPGTRLTVL.

The V call is TRBV6-1, the J call TRBJ2-5; 10 bases match TRBD2. The CDR3 loop spans 15 amino acids. V shed 5 bases, J shed 2 bases, and the junction held 5 bases outside the gene matches. Germline V gene sequence: CDR1 MNHNS, CDR2 SASEGT. CDR3 bases: TGTGCCAGCAGTCCTAGCGGGAGTATGCAAGAGACCCAGTACTTC. It codes for CASSPSGSMQETQYF.

This clonotype showed up just a few times. V gene TRBV10-3 combines with J gene TRBJ1-5; perhaps TRBD1 as D (6 bases). This CDR3 is 13 amino acids long. Trimming pared 9 bases from V and 4 bases from J, leaving 13 bases between. CDR1 is ENHRY and CDR2 is SYGVKD in the germline V gene. CDR3 loop: CAIQGDGNQPQHF. The CDR3 DNA reads as TGTGCCATACAGGGAGACGGGAATCAGCCCCAGCATTTT.

The rearrangement links TRBV12-3 or TRBV12-4 to TRBJ2-5; D may be TRBD1 (7 bases). The J call may be faulty, since TRBJ2-7 better matches the DNA end. The CDR3 spans 14 residues. The CDR3 sequence is CASSLARGDYEQYF. In DNA form, the CDR3 reads TGTGCCAGCAGTCTTGCCAGGGGGGACTACGAGCAGTACTTC.

V and J are TRBV6-5 and TRBJ2-1, with 12 nucleotides matching TRBD2. From germline, CDR1 is MNHEY and CDR2 SVGAGI. V was pared by 7 bases and J by 10 bases, with 8 bases of the junction left unmatched. The CDR3 runs to 14 residues. CDR3 coding DNA: TGTGCCAGCACCGCTAGCGGGAGGGCCGAGGAGCAGTTCTTC. Translating it yields CASTASGRAEEQFF.

V and J are TRBV20-1 and TRBJ2-7; weak D call: TRBD2 (5 bases). The CDR3 totals 14 residues. CDR1 is DFQATT and CDR2 is SNEGSKA in the germline V gene (reference sequence). V dropped 4 bases and J dropped 0 bases, with 13 bases sitting between them. CDR3 nucleotide sequence: TGCAGTGCTATGGTTACCGCGGGCTCCTACGAGCAGTACTTC. Encoded protein: CSAMVTAGSYEQYF.

V is TRBV7-6 and J is TRBJ2-2, with D uncertain. The V gene's germline CDR1 is SGHVS and CDR2 FNYEAQ. Trimming took 5 bases from V and 6 from J, leaving 13 bases between them. The CDR3 covers 14 residues. CDR3 DNA: TGTGCCAGCAGCACAAGCTATAAGGCCGGGGAGCTGTTTTTT. Protein product: CASSTSYKAGELFF. Full variable domain (missing parts from reference TRBV7-6 and TRBJ2-2): GAGVSQSPRYKVTKRGQDVALRCDPISGHVSLYWYRQALGQGPEFLTYFNYEAQQDKSGLPNDRFSAERPEGSISTLTIQRTEQRDSAMYRCASSTSYKAGELFFGEGSRLTVL.

The CDR3 sequence: CASTPWGRNEKLFF. The CDR3, as DNA: TGTGCCAGCACCCCATGGGGCCGTAATGAAAAACTGTTTTTT. J is TRBJ1-4 and V is TRBV12-3 or TRBV12-4, with D possibly being TRBD1 (5 bases). Trimming left V 7 bases short and J 4 bases short, with 13 bases between. The CDR3 consists of 14 residues.

This clonotype was counted a few times. The J gene is TRBJ2-6, the V gene TRBV28; 7 bases align to TRBD1. V shed 9 bases, J shed 2 bases, and the junction held 7 bases outside the gene matches. The CDR3 is made up of 15 amino acids. Germline lookup yields CDR1 MDHEN and CDR2 SYDVKM. The CDR3 sequence: CASGTTGAGANVLTF. In DNA form, the CDR3 reads TGTGCCAGTGGGACCACAGGGGCTGGGGCCAACGTCCTGACTTTC.

This clonotype has more than one count but fewer than ten. One junction end does not reproduce the germline sequence, and a read error may be involved. The genes are TRBV7-7 and TRBJ2-5; D is perhaps TRBD1 (6 bases). This CDR3 is 14 amino acids long. CDR1 is SSHAT and CDR2 is FNYEAQ in the germline V gene (reference sequence). CDR3 DNA sequence: TGTGCTAGCAGCCACCGCGGACAGCAAGAGACCCAGTACTTC. Amino acids: CASSHRGQQETQYF.

This clonotype was counted between two and nine times. This chain links TRBV20-1 with TRBJ2-4; a weak D match, TRBD2 (6 bases). The CDR3 totals 16 residues. Germline CDR1 is DFQATT and CDR2 is SNEGSKA (reference sequence). V lost 3 bases to trimming and J lost 0 bases, with 15 bases between them. CDR3 DNA sequence: TGCAGTGCTAGTGACCCTAGCGCAATAGCCAAAAACATTCAGTACTTC. This codes for CSASDPSAIAKNIQYF.

This clonotype was observed a single time. The genes are TRBV12-3 or TRBV12-4 and TRBJ2-3; 10 bases match TRBD2. V dropped 3 bases and J dropped 3; count of bases not matched to a gene: 3. The CDR3 loop spans 15 amino acids. The CDR3 loop is CASSLSGRVTDTQYF. Here the CDR3 DNA reads TGTGCCAGCAGTTTGAGCGGGAGGGTGACAGATACGCAGTATTTT.

The rearrangement links TRBV11-2 to TRBJ1-1; D unclear. Trimming pared 3 bases from V and 4 bases from J, leaving 21 bases between. There are 17 residues in the CDR3. Per the germline V gene, CDR1 is SGHAT and CDR2 is FQNNGV. As DNA, the CDR3 is TGTGCCAGCAGCTTCCTCTACGGGAGGTCGGGGAGCACTGAAGCTTTCTTT. It specifies CASSFLYGRSGSTEAFF. Together with reference TRBV11-2 and TRBJ1-1, the CDR3 gives the full variable domain: EAGVAQSPRYKIIEKRQSVAFWCNPISGHATLYWYQQILGQGPKLLIQFQNNGVVDDSQLPKDRFSAERLKGVDSTLKIQPAKLEDSAVYLCASSFLYGRSGSTEAFFGQGTRLTVV.

A few counts support this clonotype. V is TRBV2 and J is TRBJ1-3; D is ambiguous. Per the germline V gene, CDR1 is SNHLY and CDR2 is FYNNEI. V lost 3 bases, J lost 0 bases, and 9 bases lay in between. The CDR3 spans 15 residues. Written as DNA, the CDR3 is TGTGCCAGCAGTGAGAGCAGGACCTCTGGAAACACCATATATTTT. It codes for CASSESRTSGNTIYF.

The V and J genes are TRBV6-1 and TRBJ2-7, with D perhaps TRBD1 (7 bases). Trimming removed 4 bases from V and 5 bases from J, with 9 bases in between. Germline CDR1 MNHNS, CDR2 SASEGT. The CDR3 runs to 12 residues. This chain's CDR3 is CASSARGDEQYF. In nucleotides, the CDR3 is TGTGCCAGCAGTGCCAGGGGGGACGAGCAGTACTTC.

The gene calls are TRBV7-9 and TRBJ2-1, with 9 nucleotides matching TRBD2. This CDR3 contains 16 residues. With V trimmed by 1 base and J by 3 bases, 4 bases remained unmatched. In germline, CDR1 is SEHNR, CDR2 FQNEAQ (reference sequence). CDR3: CASSLVIAGDYNEQFF. DNA of the CDR3: TGTGCCAGCAGCTTAGTCATAGCGGGGGACTACAATGAGCAGTTCTTC.

This clonotype was counted only a few times. This chain connects TRBV20-1 to TRBJ2-5; 9 positions agree with TRBD1. The better agreement between TRBJ2-1 and the DNA end casts doubt on the J call. CDR3 length: 15 amino acids. From germline, CDR1 is DFQATT and CDR2 SNEGSKA (reference sequence). The CDR3 spells CSASKTGGLYNEQFF. CDR3 nucleotides: TGCAGTGCCTCAAAAACAGGGGGCTTATACAATGAGCAGTTCTTC.

This chain joins TRBV5-1 and TRBJ2-7; either TRBD1 or TRBD2 may supply D (5 bases each). This CDR3 contains 14 residues. The germline CDR1 and CDR2 sequences are SGHRS and YFSETQ. Trimming took off 4 bases at V and 3 bases at J, with 14 bases between the two ends. CDR3 protein: CASSLRGDGYEQYF. DNA of the CDR3: TGCGCCAGCAGCCTCCGGGGCGATGGCTACGAGCAGTACTTC. The complete variable domain, with remaining parts taken from reference TRBV5-1 and TRBJ2-7, reads KAGVTQTPRYLIKTRGQQVTLSCSPISGHRSVSWYQQTPGQGLQFLFEYFSETQRNKGNFPGRFSGRQFSNSRSEMNVSTLELGDSALYLCASSLRGDGYEQYFGPGTRLTVT.

The CDR3 DNA sequence: TGCGCCAGCAGCCAACCGGGACTAGCGGGATACAATGAGCAGTTCTTC. Its protein is CASSQPGLAGYNEQFF. The gene calls are TRBV4-1 and TRBJ2-1; the match to TRBD2 covers 13 bases. V gave up 2 bases and J gave up 4 bases; unmatched junction bases: 2. This CDR3 comprises 16 residues. Germline-derived CDR1 and CDR2 are MGHRA and YSYEKL.

The rearrangement links TRBV20-1 to TRBJ1-2; D not resolved. V lost 4 bases and J lost 7, with 13 bases in between. Germline V gene sequence: CDR1 DFQATT, CDR2 SNEGSKA (reference sequence). The CDR3 consists of 12 residues. CDR3 sequence reads: CSATSAGIGYTF. CDR3 DNA sequence: TGCAGTGCTACAAGTGCCGGTATTGGCTACACCTTC.

This clonotype was found a few times. This chain links TRBV4-1 with TRBJ2-3, with a tentative D call TRBD1 (6 bases). The germline V gene encodes CDR1 MGHRA and CDR2 YSYEKL. V shed 4 bases and J shed 0 bases, with 14 bases lying between them. The CDR3 is 16 amino acids. CDR3 DNA sequence: TGCGCCAGCAGCCCCGGACAGAAGACTAGCACAGATACGCAGTATTTT. As protein: CASSPGQKTSTDTQYF.

The V and J genes are TRBV7-2 and TRBJ1-2; 9 bases fit TRBD1. The germline V gene encodes CDR1 SGHTA and CDR2 FQGNSA. V was clipped by 0 bases and J by 4 bases; unmatched bases: 6. The CDR3 is 16 residues long. CDR3 in DNA: TGTGCCAGCAGCTTAGCCTCCGGGACAGGGACCTATGGCTACACCTTC. It specifies CASSLASGTGTYGYTF.

This clonotype was counted between two and nine times. The genes are TRBV12-3 or TRBV12-4 and TRBJ2-5; D is ambiguous. This CDR3 is built from 13 residues. Trimming removed 5 bases from V and 5 bases from J, with 12 bases in between. The CDR3 DNA reads TGTGCCAGCAGTCCCGACACGCGGGAGACCCAGTACTTC. Amino acids: CASSPDTRETQYF.

This clonotype was seen a few times. The chain couples TRBV24-1 to TRBJ2-7; the match to TRBD2 covers 9 bases. Germline assignment: CDR1 KGHDR and CDR2 SFDVKD. J gave up 4 bases and V 1 base, and 10 bases lay outside the gene matches. This CDR3 is 17 amino acids long. CDR3 sequence reads: CATSDFPGTSRLYEQYF. CDR3 DNA sequence: TGTGCCACCAGTGATTTCCCCGGGACTAGCAGGCTTTACGAGCAGTACTTC.